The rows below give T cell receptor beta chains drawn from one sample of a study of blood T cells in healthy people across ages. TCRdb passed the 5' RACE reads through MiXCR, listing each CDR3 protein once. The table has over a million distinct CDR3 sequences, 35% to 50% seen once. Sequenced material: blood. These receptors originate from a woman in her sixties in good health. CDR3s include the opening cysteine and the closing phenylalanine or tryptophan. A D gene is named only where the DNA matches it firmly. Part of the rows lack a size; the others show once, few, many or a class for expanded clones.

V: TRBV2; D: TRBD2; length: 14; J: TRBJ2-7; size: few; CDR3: CASSPAGESHEQYF; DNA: TGTGCCAGCAGTCCAGCGGGAGAATCCCACGAGCAGTACTTC
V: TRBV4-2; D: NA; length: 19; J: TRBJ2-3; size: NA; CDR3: CASSQGQEYEVPSTDTQYF; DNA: TGTGCCAGCAGCCAAGGTCAGGAGTATGAAGTCCCGAGCACAGATACGCAGTATTTT
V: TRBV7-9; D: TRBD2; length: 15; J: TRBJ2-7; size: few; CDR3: CASSAGLASGYEQYF; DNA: TGTGCCAGCAGCGCGGGACTAGCATCCGGCTACGAGCAGTACTTC
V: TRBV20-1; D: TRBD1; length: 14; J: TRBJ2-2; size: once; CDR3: CSAVQGVNTGELFF; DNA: TGCAGTGCCGTTCAGGGGGTGAACACCGGGGAGCTGTTTTTT
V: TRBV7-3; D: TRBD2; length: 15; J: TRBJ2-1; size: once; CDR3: CASSLVAGAWNEQFF; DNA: TGTGCCAGCAGCTTAGTCGCGGGAGCTTGGAATGAGCAGTTCTTC
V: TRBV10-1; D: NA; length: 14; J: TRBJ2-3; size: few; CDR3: CASSADISTDTQYF; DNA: TGCGCCAGCAGTGCGGACATCAGCACAGATACGCAGTATTTT
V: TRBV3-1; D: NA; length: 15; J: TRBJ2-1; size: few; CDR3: CASSQDPPEGYEQFF; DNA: TGTGCCAGCAGCCAAGATCCGCCAGAGGGATATGAGCAGTTCTTC
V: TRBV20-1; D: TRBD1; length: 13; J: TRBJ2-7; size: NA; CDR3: CSAISDRAYEQYF; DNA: TGCAGTGCTATTTCGGACAGGGCCTACGAGCAGTACTTC
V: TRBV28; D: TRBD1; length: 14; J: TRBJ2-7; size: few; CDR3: CASRRQGDSYEQYF; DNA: TGTGCCAGCAGGAGACAGGGGGACTCCTACGAGCAGTACTTC
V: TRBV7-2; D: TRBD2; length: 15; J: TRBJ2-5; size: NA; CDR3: CASSLASGGLETQYF; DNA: TGTGCCAGCAGCTTAGCTAGCGGGGGGTTAGAGACCCAGTACTTC
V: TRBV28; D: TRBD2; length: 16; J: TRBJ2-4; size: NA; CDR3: CASSLSLADAKNIQYF; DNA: TGTGCCAGCAGTCTGTCCCTAGCGGACGCCAAAAACATTCAGTACTTC
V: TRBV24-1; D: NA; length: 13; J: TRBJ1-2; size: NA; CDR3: CATTEGPTYGYTF; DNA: TGTGCCACCACCGAGGGGCCGACCTATGGCTACACCTTC
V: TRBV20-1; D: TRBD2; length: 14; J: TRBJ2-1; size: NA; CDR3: CSARGPSGYNEQFF; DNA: TGCAGTGCTAGAGGGCCTAGCGGGTACAATGAGCAGTTCTTC